Included here is one T cell receptor (beta chain) sequence, with context. Antigen: not known. The sample originates from a study of cytomegalovirus exposure and HLA in healthy donors. Study-wide findings and caveats: In an earlier analysis, productive rearrangement rates for most beta V segments clustered near 87% or 30%. Across donors, most TCRs were seen rarely, yet some public ones were widespread. In a later analysis, TCR beta V- and J-gene trimming showed a link to a missense DCLRE1C variant.

Germline V gives CDR1 SNHLY, CDR2 FYNNEI. J lost 4 bases, V lost 5 bases, and 2 bases had no gene match. CDR3 size: 12 residues. The PCR contained 60 Vbeta and 13 Jbeta primers. The method was immunoSEQ multiplex PCR; TCRdb's version includes in-frame clones alone and lacks a portion of them. The table has more than 90,000 clones, approximately 80% seen once. The chain is built from TRBV2 and TRBJ2-7; 7 bases are a match to TRBD2. The origin of this receptor is a woman in her 70s in good health and CMV-seropositive. The sample taken for sequencing was PBMCs. CDR3 sequence (DNA): TGTGCCAGCAGTCGGGGAGGGTACGAGCAGTACTTC. It encodes CASSRGGYEQYF.